Presented here are 29 T cell receptor beta chains from one specimen sequenced in a study of cytomegalovirus exposure and HLA in healthy donors (dated by TCRdb to 2016 to 2017). The library relied on the immunoSEQ multiplex PCR assay. A mixture of 60 forward primers for TCR Vbeta segments and 13 reverse primers for TCR Jbeta segments was used in the multiplex PCR. What TCRdb holds here is the immuneACCESS table cut down to in-frame rearrangements. Part of the clones is not present; checked against another copy, under half of the missing clones reflect an unresolved V gene, and the others are unexplained. This sample comprises roughly 290,000 clones, about 90% of them detected only once. The ten largest clones take up 2% to 3% of the sample. The material sequenced was PBMCs. Every receptor here comes from a woman younger than 30 in good health and CMV-seronegative.

V is TRBV10-3 and J is TRBJ2-1; D is uncertain. Trimming removed 4 bases at V and 6 bases at J, with 4 bases between. This CDR3 region has 11 residues. The germline V gene has CDR1 ENHRY and CDR2 SYGVKD. The CDR3 is CAISGANEQFF. Here the CDR3 DNA reads TGTGCCATCAGTGGGGCCAATGAGCAGTTCTTC.

The gene calls are TRBV6-1 and TRBJ1-2; tentative D call: TRBD1 (6 bases). CDR1 MNHNS and CDR2 SASEGT come from the germline V gene. This CDR3 spans 14 amino acids. V was shortened by 8 bases and J by 14 bases, with 27 bases between the two germline ends. CDR3 in DNA: TGTGCCAGCGCCGGGGGGGCACACCCCTCTAGGATGACCTTC. Residues: CASAGGAHPSRMTF.

V usage is TRBV4-2 and J usage is TRBJ1-1; 8 bases are shared with TRBD1. The V gene's germline CDR1 is LGHNA and CDR2 YNFKEQ. The ends lost 5 bases at V and 0 bases at J; junction bases unmatched: 5. The CDR3 is made up of 15 amino acids. The CDR3 loop reads CASSTTDRVNTEAFF. In nucleotides, the CDR3 is TGTGCCAGCAGCACGACGGACAGGGTGAACACTGAAGCTTTCTTT.

The CDR3: CASSLGWGRRRDRDYEQYF. CDR3 in DNA: TGTGCCAGCAGCTTGGGCTGGGGTCGTAGACGGGACAGGGACTACGAGCAGTACTTC. The chain links TRBV13 to TRBJ2-7; 9 nucleotides align to TRBD1. Germline V lookup: CDR1 PRHDT, CDR2 FYEKMQ (reference sequence). J gave up 3 bases and V 3 bases, and 18 bases lay outside the gene matches. The CDR3 has 19 residues.

The chain combines TRBV6-5 with TRBJ1-5; 9 bases align to TRBD1. Trimming took 6 bases from V and 4 from J; bases not matched to a gene: 7. The CDR3 covers 15 residues. The germline V gene encodes CDR1 MNHEY and CDR2 SVGAGI. The CDR3 bases are TGTGCCAGCAGATGGGCTGACAGGGGGAATCAGCCCCAGCATTTT. Its translation is CASRWADRGNQPQHF.

The chain couples TRBV2 to TRBJ1-1; the match to TRBD1 covers 9 bases. Per germline, CDR1 SNHLY and CDR2 FYNNEI. Trimming at V came to 1 base and at J to 6 bases, leaving 15 bases not matched to a gene. The CDR3 is made up of 18 amino acids. The CDR3 DNA follows: TGTGCCAGCAGTGAAGTGGGTCTTGGGACAGGGTTAGGTGCTGAAGCTTTCTTT. Translation gives CASSEVGLGTGLGAEAFF.

This chain joins TRBV2 and TRBJ1-2; perhaps TRBD1 as D (6 bases). Trimming shortened V by 2 bases and J by 6 bases, and 22 bases separated the two germline ends. Looked up from germline, CDR1 is SNHLY and CDR2 is FYNNEI. The CDR3 has 17 amino acids. CDR3: CASSELDSSHLIDGYTF. DNA of the CDR3: TGTGCCAGCAGTGAATTGGACAGCTCCCATCTCATCGATGGCTACACCTTC.

V and J are TRBV27 and TRBJ2-6; no definite D call. The germline V gene has CDR1 MNHEY and CDR2 SMNVEV (reference sequence). The CDR3 spans 16 residues. V lost 2 bases, J lost 2 bases, and 10 bases lay in between. The CDR3 spells CASSLNSGTGANVLTF. The CDR3 DNA reads TGTGCCAGCAGTTTAAATTCAGGAACTGGGGCCAACGTCCTGACTTTC.

The rearrangement uses TRBV2 and TRBJ1-2; D possibly corresponds to TRBD1 (6 bases). The CDR3 length is 15 residues. V was pared by 6 bases and J by 8 bases, with 22 bases between. Germline CDR1 is SNHLY and CDR2 is FYNNEI. CDR3 residues: CASSARGGRGRGYTF. CDR3 sequence (DNA): TGTGCCAGCAGCGCAAGGGGGGGGCGCGGACGGGGCTACACCTTC.

The chain recombines TRBV5-5 with TRBJ2-5; tentatively, D is TRBD1 (6 bases). This CDR3 is 14 amino acids long. Germline V gene sequence: CDR1 SGHKS, CDR2 YYEKEE (reference sequence). Trimming removed 4 bases at V and 2 bases at J, with 12 bases between. In DNA form, the CDR3 reads TGTGCCAGCAGCGGAACAGGGATACAAGAGACCCAGTACTTC. It specifies CASSGTGIQETQYF.

The chain joins TRBV6-5 to TRBJ2-3; 8 bases match TRBD1. Germline CDR1 reads MNHEY; CDR2 reads SVGAGI. The CDR3 contains 14 residues. The V gene end was trimmed by 5 bases and the J gene end by 4 bases; junction bases not matched to a gene: 5. The CDR3 bases are TGTGCCAGCAGTGTTGGACAGGGCCCAGATACGCAGTATTTT. Amino acids: CASSVGQGPDTQYF.

This rearrangement joins TRBV27 to TRBJ1-6, with a tentative D call TRBD1 (6 bases). V was clipped by 5 bases and J by 14 bases, with 22 bases between them. The germline V gene has CDR1 MNHEY and CDR2 SMNVEV (reference sequence). CDR3 length equals 15 residues. The CDR3 DNA is TGTGCCAGCAGTCTACTGACAGGTCCCAATTGGGCCCTCCACTTT. Amino acids: CASSLLTGPNWALHF.

The chain carries TRBV2 and TRBJ2-2; D may be TRBD1 (6 bases). The CDR3 totals 16 residues. Germline CDR1 reads SNHLY; CDR2 reads FYNNEI. Between the trimmed V and J ends, which lost 2 bases and 9 bases, there was a span of 19 bases. CDR3 loop: CASSERDTRRGRELFF. The CDR3 DNA follows: TGTGCCAGCAGTGAACGGGACACCCGTCGGGGCCGGGAGCTGTTTTTT.

This chain uses TRBV10-3 with TRBJ1-3; D is undetermined. Per germline, CDR1 ENHRY and CDR2 SYGVKD. The CDR3 has 12 amino acids. Trimming left V 8 bases short and J 1 base short, with 6 bases between. CDR3 nucleotide sequence: TGTGCCATCCTAGCGTCTGGAAACACCATATATTTT. As protein: CAILASGNTIYF.

This clone was seen just once. CDR3 amino acids: CASSLGQGADTIYF. The CDR3 coding sequence is TGTGCCAGCAGCTTAGGACAGGGGGCAGACACCATATATTTT. The gene calls are TRBV11-2 and TRBJ1-3, with 10 bases matching TRBD1. CDR1 is SGHAT and CDR2 is FQNNGV in the germline V gene. Trimming took 1 base from V and 8 from J; bases not matched to a gene: 2. CDR3 length: 14 amino acids.

This clone was detected a few times. The chain carries TRBV29-1 and TRBJ1-1; no clear D. This CDR3 has 16 residues. V was trimmed by 5 bases and J by 11 bases, leaving 30 bases between them. The germline gives CDR1 SQVTM, CDR2 ANQGSEA. In nucleotides, the CDR3 is TGCAGCGTTCTCGCCCCATTGAGAGAGGGCATTGTAGTGGCTTTCTTT. It is translated as CSVLAPLREGIVVAFF.

This chain joins TRBV7-2 and TRBJ1-1; D is perhaps TRBD1 (6 bases). Germline-derived CDR1 and CDR2 are SGHTA and FQGNSA. The CDR3 totals 14 residues. V lost 5 bases and J lost 4, with 14 bases in between. CDR3: CASSRTGLGTEAFF. The CDR3 DNA sequence: TGTGCCAGCAGCCGAACAGGGCTCGGCACTGAAGCTTTCTTT.

V and J are TRBV5-4 and TRBJ2-7; D call uncertain. V gave up 0 bases and J gave up 5 bases, with 21 bases separating them. This CDR3 region has 17 residues. CDR1 and CDR2 from the germline V gene are SGHNT and YYREEE (reference sequence). The CDR3 DNA reads TGTGCCAGCAGCTTGGGAGACTCAACCCCCGGCGTCCACGAGCAGTACTTC. Its translation is CASSLGDSTPGVHEQYF. Supplemented by reference TRBV5-4 and TRBJ2-7, the full variable domain reads ETGVTQSPTHLIKTRGQQVTLRCSSQSGHNTVSWYQQALGQGPQFIFQYYREEENGRGNFPPRFSGLQFPNYSSELNVNALELDDSALYLCASSLGDSTPGVHEQYFGPGTRLTVT.

This chain uses TRBV9 with TRBJ2-2; D possibly corresponds to TRBD1 (6 bases). This CDR3 comprises 15 residues. Germline CDR1 and CDR2: SGDLS and YYNGEE. The V and J ends lost 4 bases and 1 base respectively, with 11 bases between them. The CDR3 bases are TGTGCCAGCAGCTTCCCAGGGGAGAACACCGGGGAGCTGTTTTTT. It translates to CASSFPGENTGELFF.

The chain links TRBV7-9 to TRBJ2-7; D is perhaps TRBD1 (7 bases). The V end was cut by 1 base, the J end by 4 bases, with 14 bases between. Germline CDR1 is SEHNR and CDR2 is FQNEAQ (reference sequence). The CDR3 length is 15 residues. CDR3 sequence reads: CASSLVGSGGYEQYF. CDR3 nucleotide sequence: TGTGCCAGCAGCTTAGTAGGATCAGGGGGGTACGAGCAGTACTTC.

The chain links TRBV29-1 to TRBJ1-2; D call uncertain. CDR3 length equals 14 residues. From germline, CDR1 is SQVTM and CDR2 ANQGSEA. V was trimmed by 8 bases and J by 1 base, leaving 17 bases between them. CDR3 DNA: TGCAGCTCCCGCCCCGCGGAAAGTAACTATGGCTACACCTTC. It is translated as CSSRPAESNYGYTF. The whole variable domain, remainder taken from reference TRBV29-1 and TRBJ1-2, is SAVISQKPSRDICQRGTSLTIQCQVDSQVTMMFWYRQQPGQSLTLIATANQGSEATYESGFVIDKFPISRPNLTFSTLTVSNMSPEDSSIYLCSSRPAESNYGYTFGSGTRLTVV.

The V gene is TRBV6-6, the J gene TRBJ2-5, with a tentative D call TRBD1 (5 bases). The CDR3 sequence is 13 residues long. V was pared by 8 bases and J by 2 bases, with 12 bases between. Germline-derived CDR1 and CDR2 are MNHNY and SVGAGI (reference sequence). DNA of the CDR3: TGTGCCAGCTGGCACAGGATACAAGAGACCCAGTACTTC. This sequence encodes CASWHRIQETQYF.

The rearrangement links TRBV6-4 to TRBJ2-3; weak D call: TRBD2 (6 bases). The length of the CDR3 is 15 residues. V was trimmed by 5 bases and J by 0 bases, leaving 12 bases between them. Looked up from germline, CDR1 is MRHNA and CDR2 is SNTAGT. CDR3 coding DNA: TGTGCCAGCAGTTTGGAGGGGTCTAGCACAGATACGCAGTATTTT. This codes for CASSLEGSSTDTQYF.

Only a few counts were recorded for this clone. The V gene is TRBV6-1, the J gene TRBJ2-3; D remains unclear. The length of the CDR3 is 12 residues. Trimming cost V 5 bases and J 2 bases, with 5 bases left between them. Per the germline V gene, CDR1 is MNHNS and CDR2 is SASEGT. Here the CDR3 reads CASSSHTDTQYF. For the CDR3, the DNA is TGTGCCAGCAGTTCACACACAGATACGCAGTATTTT.

This clone was seen a single time. CDR3 in amino acids: CAISESGTTHGYTF. The DNA of the CDR3 is TGTGCCATCAGTGAGTCTGGGACTACCCATGGCTACACCTTC. The chain is built from TRBV10-3 and TRBJ1-2, with D possibly matching TRBD1 (5 bases). V lost 0 bases and J lost 6, with 11 bases in between. Germline CDR1 reads ENHRY; CDR2 reads SYGVKD. CDR3 size: 14 residues.

The V call is TRBV2, the J call TRBJ1-2, with 9 bases identical to TRBD1. The CDR3 extends over 14 amino acids. V lost 1 base, J lost 7 bases, and 4 bases stayed unmatched. Germline V CDR1 and CDR2: SNHLY, FYNNEI. CDR3 nucleotides: TGTGCCAGCAGTGAAGGACAGGGGGTCTTTGGCTACACCTTC. It is translated as CASSEGQGVFGYTF.

The rearrangement uses TRBV27 and TRBJ2-2, with 7 bases matching TRBD2. V shed 3 bases and J 6 bases; nucleotides not matched to a gene: 4. Per the germline V gene, CDR1 is MNHEY and CDR2 is SMNVEV (reference sequence). The CDR3 is 14 amino acids. CDR3 sequence (DNA): TGTGCCAGCAGTTTTTGGGGGGGGGCCGGGGAGCTGTTTTTT. It translates to CASSFWGGAGELFF.

The chain links TRBV1 to TRBJ1-2; the table gives TRBD1 as D, unverified against the DNA. TRBV1 is an annotated pseudogene. The CDR3 is 12 amino acids. The CDR3 spells CTSSQGSYGYTF. Written as DNA, the CDR3 is TGCACCAGCAGCCAGGGCAGCTATGGCTACACCTTC.

CDR3: CATSRWGGNRYEQYF. The CDR3 nucleotides read TGTGCCACCAGCAGATGGGGGGGCAATAGATACGAGCAGTACTTC. The V gene is TRBV15, the J gene TRBJ2-7; tentative D call: TRBD2 (7 bases). This CDR3 is 15 amino acids long. The germline V and J ends were trimmed by 2 bases and 4 bases, with 15 bases remaining between them. CDR1 LNHNV and CDR2 YYDKDF come from the germline V gene (reference sequence).